Listed below are T cell receptor beta chains from one sample, sequenced in a study of blood T cell repertoires in COVID-19. The data were produced by immunoSEQ multiplex PCR, yet TCRdb's version contains in-frame clones alone and is incomplete. The sample carries over 60,000 clones, about nine tenths recorded once. Sequencing used peripheral blood. The source is a man aged 70 or older with active or convalescent COVID-19. Each CDR3 is given with its conserved first and last residue. The order of the fields is clone size, D gene, J gene, V gene, CDR3 DNA, CDR3 protein. D genes are given only for firm matches. A row's size may be missing; if present it is once, few, many or a size class.

. TRBD2 TRBJ2-7 TRBV5-1 TGCGCCAGCAGCCCAGGGGCTAGCGGGCGCCTTAGTACGAGCGAGCAGTACTTC CASSPGASGRLSTSEQYF
. . TRBJ1-3 TRBV5-1 TGCGCCAGCAGCTCGCTAATAGGGGACACCGGAAACACCATATATTTT CASSSLIGDTGNTIYF
. . TRBJ2-7 TRBV28 TGTGCCAGCAGTTTGGACAGCTACTACGAGCAGTACTTC CASSLDSYYEQYF
. . TRBJ2-4 TRBV5-5 TGTGCCAGCAGCTTGTCCGGTAGGGGTCCAGGGAACATTCAGTACTTC CASSLSGRGPGNIQYF
. TRBD1 TRBJ1-6 TRBV30 TGTGCCTTAAACAGGGGGTCTGGGAATTCACCCCTCCACTTT CALNRGSGNSPLHF
few . TRBJ1-2 TRBV29-1 TGCAGCGTTGCGGACTGGGACTATGGCTACACCTTC CSVADWDYGYTF
. TRBD1 TRBJ2-7 TRBV27 TGTGCCAGCAGTTTACTCCCGGGACAGGGTGACGAGCAGTACTTC CASSLLPGQGDEQYF
. . TRBJ1-5 TRBV20-1 TGCAGTGCTAGTGAACGGAGAATGGGCAATCAGCCCCAGCATTTT CSASERRMGNQPQHF
. TRBD1 TRBJ2-5 TRBV6-1 TGTGCCAGCAGTGGGGACAGGGGCTTTACGATCGAAGAGACCCAGTACTTC CASSGDRGFTIEETQYF
. TRBD2 TRBJ2-7 TRBV3-1/TRBV3-2 TGTGCCAGCAGCCAGCGCACTAGCGGGAGCGAGCAGTACTTC CASSQRTSGSEQYF
. . TRBJ1-3 TRBV7-2 TGTGCCAGCAGCTTAACCTACAGCTCTGGAAACACCATATATTTT CASSLTYSSGNTIYF
. TRBD2 TRBJ2-1 TRBV6-5 TGTGCCAGCATTGGACTAGCGGCATACTACAATGAGCAGTTCTTC CASIGLAAYYNEQFF
. . TRBJ2-3 TRBV4-2 TGTGCCAGCAGCCAAGGAGAAGGTGGATCGGGAGATACGCAGTATTTT CASSQGEGGSGDTQYF
. TRBD2 TRBJ2-1 TRBV27 TGTGCCAGCGGGTCCGGGACTAGATTCTACAATGAGCAGTTCTTC CASGSGTRFYNEQFF
. . TRBJ1-4 TRBV5-6 TGTGCCAGCAGCCTGACCTTCGGAACAGGTCGTGAAAAACTGTTTTTT CASSLTFGTGREKLFF
. TRBD1 TRBJ1-5 TRBV19 TGTGCCAGTTCCAGGGACAGGGTGAAGCCCCAGCATTTT CASSRDRVKPQHF
. . TRBJ2-3 TRBV9 TGTGCCAGCAGCGTAGCTGCGCTAACCGCCACAGATACGCAGTATTTT CASSVAALTATDTQYF
. . TRBJ1-1 TRBV4-1 TGCGCCAGCAGACTCCCCCCGGGGGGTGAAGCTTTCTTT CASRLPPGGEAFF
. . TRBJ2-2 TRBV6-1 TGTGCCAGCTATGAAGACAGGAATCGCCTGAACACCGGGGAGCTGTTTTTT CASYEDRNRLNTGELFF
. . TRBJ1-1 TRBV24-1 TGTGCCGCCGGACATTCGAACACTGAAGCTTTCTTT CAAGHSNTEAFF
. . TRBJ2-5 TRBV10-2 TGCGCCAGCACCCGCTCCCCTATGGAGACCCAGTACTTC CASTRSPMETQYF
. TRBD2 TRBJ2-4 TRBV9 TGTGCCAGCAGCCCCCAGTGGGGGGGTCTAGCCAAAAACATTCAGTACTTC CASSPQWGGLAKNIQYF
. TRBD2 TRBJ2-7 TRBV7-9 TGTGCCAGCAGCTTACCGTCCGGGACTAGTCATAACGAGCAGTACTTC CASSLPSGTSHNEQYF
. TRBD1 TRBJ1-1 TRBV18 TGTGCCAGCTCACCTAGGACAGGGGAAGCTTTCTTT CASSPRTGEAFF
. . TRBJ2-6 TRBV28 TGTGCCAGCAGTGGAACAGCCAGCTCTGGGGCCAACGTCCTGACTTTC CASSGTASSGANVLTF
. . TRBJ1-5 TRBV19 TGTGCCAGTAGTATGGTGGCAGGGGTTAGCAATCAGCCCCAGCATTTT CASSMVAGVSNQPQHF
. TRBD2 TRBJ2-5 TRBV18 TGTGCCAGCTCACCACCCAACGGGAGGGCGCAAGAGACCCAGTACTTC CASSPPNGRAQETQYF
. . TRBJ1-2 TRBV28 TGTGCCAGCAGACCAGCCCCTAATACAGGGAACTATGGCTACACCTTC CASRPAPNTGNYGYTF
. . TRBJ1-3 TRBV4-1 TGCGCCAGCAGCCAAGATAGCGGGGGCTCTGGAAACACCATATATTTT CASSQDSGGSGNTIYF
. . TRBJ1-4 TRBV4-2 TGTGCCAGCAGCCCATCCGCGGGTCGGGAAAAACTGTTTTTT CASSPSAGREKLFF
. . TRBJ2-3 TRBV15 TGTGCCACCAGCAGGACTGGCAATAGACAGGATACGCAGTATTTT CATSRTGNRQDTQYF
. . TRBJ2-1 TRBV3-1/TRBV3-2 TGTGCCAGCAGCTCCTCCGGACTTTCCAATGAGCAGTTCTTC CASSSSGLSNEQFF
. . TRBJ1-1 TRBV2 TGTGCCAGCAGGGGGACACTGTTGGAGAACACTGAAGCTTTCTTT CASRGTLLENTEAFF
. . TRBJ2-5 TRBV5-1 TGCGCCAGCAGCTCAAACTTACAAGAGACCCAGTACTTC CASSSNLQETQYF
. TRBD1 TRBJ2-3 TRBV7-9 TGTGCCAGCAGCTCCACGGAACAGGGGTACAGCACAGATACGCAGTATTTT CASSSTEQGYSTDTQYF
. . TRBJ1-6 TRBV7-5 TGTGCCAGAAGCTGGAGGACAGGGGGAGAGGATTCACCCCTCCACTTT CARSWRTGGEDSPLHF
. TRBD2 TRBJ2-1 TRBV4-1 TGCGCCAGCAGCCAAGGTGGACTAGCGGGAAGAAGCTCCTACAATGAGCAGTTCTTC CASSQGGLAGRSSYNEQFF
. TRBD1 TRBJ2-5 TRBV6-2/TRBV6-3 TGTGCCAGCAGTTACGGGACAGAAGAGACCCAGTACTTC CASSYGTEETQYF
. . TRBJ2-7 TRBV2 TGTGCCAGCAGCGAATACGGCGAGCAGTACTTC CASSEYGEQYF
. . TRBJ1-1 TRBV9 TGTGCCAGCAGCACGAGGACAGCTATGAACACTGAAGCTTTCTTT CASSTRTAMNTEAFF
. . TRBJ1-5 TRBV4-1 TGCGCCAGCAGCCCCACGGAGAATCAGCCCCAGCATTTT CASSPTENQPQHF
. . TRBJ2-1 TRBV11-3 TGTGCCAGCAGCTTAGGGAGTAGCGGCGAGCAGTTCTTC CASSLGSSGEQFF
. . TRBJ1-1 TRBV10-2 TGCGCCAGCAGTGAAGTTTCAGAAAACACTGAAGCTTTCTTT CASSEVSENTEAFF
. . TRBJ2-3 TRBV18 TGTGCCAGCTCACCACAGTCTGGTAGCGCAGATACGCAGTATTTT CASSPQSGSADTQYF
. TRBD2 TRBJ2-3 TRBV19 TGTGCCAGTAATGAGCTAGGGACTAGCGGGAGGAGGACAGATACGCAGTATTTT CASNELGTSGRRTDTQYF
. TRBD2 TRBJ2-7 TRBV7-2 TGTGCCAGCAGCTTGGGGACCGGGACTAGCGGGAGTCCCTACGAGCAGTACTTC CASSLGTGTSGSPYEQYF
. . TRBJ1-5 TRBV19 TGTGCCAGTAGTATAGGTCCCCGAGTAAGCAATCAGCCCCAGCATTTT CASSIGPRVSNQPQHF
. TRBD1 TRBJ1-1 TRBV30 TGTGCCTGGGCCCGACAGGGTGGGACTGAAGCTTTCTTT CAWARQGGTEAFF
. . TRBJ1-1 TRBV21-1 TGTGCCAGCAGCAAAGTAGCGTCGGGGGTCTCAACAATGAACACTGAAGCTTTCTTT CASSKVASGVSTMNTEAFF
few . TRBJ2-1 TRBV19 TGTGCCAGTAGTATACAGAGGAGCTCCTACAATGAGCAGTTCTTC CASSIQRSSYNEQFF
. TRBD1 TRBJ1-2 TRBV15 TGTGCCACCAGCAGAGTAACAGGGGGCGTACGGTCTAGCTATGGCTACACCTTC CATSRVTGGVRSSYGYTF
many . TRBJ1-2 TRBV7-9 TGTGCCAGCAGCTTAGGGATTTCCGGACAGTATGGCTACACCTTC CASSLGISGQYGYTF
. . TRBJ2-5 TRBV6-5 TGTGCCAGCAAAGTCCGCAGGGTCGTAGAGACCCAGTACTTC CASKVRRVVETQYF
. . TRBJ2-7 TRBV27 TGTGCCAGCAGGGGGACTTTAGACTACGAGCAGTACTTC CASRGTLDYEQYF
. TRBD1 TRBJ1-4 TRBV3-1/TRBV3-2 TGTGCCAGCAGCCAAGTAGGACAGGAGAAACTGTTTTTT CASSQVGQEKLFF
few . TRBJ2-3 TRBV9 TGTGCCAGCAGCGTAGGGGTGGCGGGATACTCCACAGATACGCAGTATTTT CASSVGVAGYSTDTQYF
. . TRBJ2-2 TRBV20-1 TGCAGTGCTACCACTACCGGGGAGCTGTTTTTT CSATTTGELFF
. TRBD2 TRBJ2-1 TRBV20-1 TGCAGTGCTAGTTACGGGAGGGGTTACAATGAGCAGTTCTTC CSASYGRGYNEQFF